This entry lists 17 T cell receptor beta chains sequenced from one sample in a study of CD8 T cells in Susac syndrome. An input of 0.5 to 1 ug of RNA was subjected to reverse transcription using random hexamers. One entry per CDR3 protein results from TCRdb running MiXCR on the immunoSEQ multiplex PCR reads. The table lists 150,000 to 200,000 distinct CDR3 sequences, roughly 92% of them singletons. Sequenced sample: CD4+ T cells from PBMCs. The receptors stem from a human donor in good health.

The rearrangement uses TRBV4-1 and TRBJ2-3, with D possibly called TRBD1 or TRBD2 (6 bases each). Germline V gene sequence: CDR1 MGHRA, CDR2 YSYEKL. The germline V and J ends were trimmed by 3 bases and 9 bases, with 13 bases remaining between them. The CDR3 is 13 amino acids. CDR3 loop: CASSHPNGGTQYF. The DNA for the CDR3 is TGCGCCAGCAGCCACCCGAACGGGGGCACGCAGTATTTT.

This rearrangement joins TRBV30 to TRBJ2-7; 8 bases map to TRBD1. V was pared by 6 bases and J by 6 bases, with 7 bases of the junction left unmatched. Looked up from germline, CDR1 is GTSNPN and CDR2 is SVGIG (reference sequence). This CDR3 spans 12 amino acids. CDR3 nucleotide sequence: TGTGCCTGCGACAGGGGACGGTCCGAGCAGTACTTC. This translates into CACDRGRSEQYF.

The chain uses TRBV6-2 or TRBV6-3 and TRBJ2-1; tentatively, D is TRBD1 or TRBD2 (6 bases each). The V end was cut by 10 bases, the J end by 10 bases, with 14 bases between. The CDR3 runs to 11 residues. The germline CDR1 and CDR2 sequences are MNHEY and SVGEGT. The CDR3 spells CATMGGWEQFF. CDR3 in DNA: TGTGCCACCATGGGGGGCTGGGAGCAGTTCTTC.

The CDR3 DNA follows: TGTGCCAGCTCCCCGACCGGAGCCAATGAGCAGTTCTTC. Its translation is CASSPTGANEQFF. This chain connects TRBV18 to TRBJ2-1; D call uncertain. V was pared by 6 bases and J by 6 bases, with 12 bases between. CDR1 is KGHSH, CDR2 LQKENI, per germline. This CDR3 contains 13 residues.

The V and J genes are TRBV10-3 and TRBJ2-7; D unclear. The V end was cut by 10 bases, the J end by 2 bases, with 12 bases between. CDR3 length equals 12 residues. CDR1 and CDR2 from the germline V gene are ENHRY and SYGVKD. The CDR3 loop is CATQNGPYEQYV. The CDR3 DNA reads TGTGCCACCCAGAATGGCCCCTACGAGCAGTACGTC.

The V gene is TRBV12-3 or TRBV12-4, the J gene TRBJ2-6, with 9 bases aligning to TRBD1. Germline trimming cut 5 bases from V and 1 base from J; bases unmatched to any gene: 6. CDR3 length equals 17 residues. In DNA, the CDR3 is TGTGCCAGCAGTGTCCCGGGACAGGGTTCTGGGGCCAACGTCCTGACTTTC. It yields the protein CASSVPGQGSGANVLTF.

V and J are TRBV29-1 and TRBJ2-1, with D perhaps matching TRBD2 (6 bases). Germline V gene lookup returns CDR1 SQVTM and CDR2 ANQGSEA. Trimming removed 6 bases from V and 6 bases from J, with 18 bases in between. This CDR3 region has 14 residues. CDR3 DNA: TGCAGCGTCAGCAAGGCGGACGGGGGCAATGAGCAGTTCTTC. It translates to CSVSKADGGNEQFF.

This clonotype was picked up one time. The chain has TRBV6-1 and TRBJ2-2, with TRBD2 matching over 11 bases. After removal of 6 bases from V and 4 bases from J, the junction contained 10 bases not matched to a gene. Per germline, CDR1 MNHNS and CDR2 SASEGT. The CDR3 is 17 amino acids. The CDR3 here is CASSFPSGGTSTGELFF. As DNA, the CDR3 is TGTGCCAGCAGCTTTCCTAGCGGGGGGACTTCCACCGGGGAGCTGTTTTTT.

The V and J genes are TRBV7-9 and TRBJ2-5; a possible D gene is TRBD2 (6 bases). V was trimmed by 1 base and J by 1 base, leaving 19 bases between them. CDR3 length: 18 amino acids. CDR1 is SEHNR, CDR2 FQNEAQ, per germline (reference sequence). The CDR3 nucleotides read TGTGCCAGCAGCTTAGAGGGCAGGACTAAGCTTCCCCAAGAGACCCAGTACTTC. This gives the protein CASSLEGRTKLPQETQYF.

This chain uses TRBV5-1 with TRBJ2-6; 8 nucleotides line up with TRBD2. Germline-derived CDR1 and CDR2 are SGHRS and YFSETQ. V was pared by 4 bases and J by 0 bases, with 12 bases of the junction left unmatched. This CDR3 region has 19 residues. CDR3 region: CASSLDPGGFLSGANVLTF. The CDR3 nucleotides read TGCGCCAGCAGCCTGGACCCGGGGGGGTTCCTCTCTGGGGCCAACGTCCTGACTTTC.

This clonotype was seen only a few times. V gene TRBV6-1 combines with J gene TRBJ1-5; the D is unclear. The germline CDR1 and CDR2 sequences are MNHNS and SASEGT. The ends were cut back, 9 bases at V and 0 bases at J, with 0 bases in the middle. The CDR3 totals 10 residues. The CDR3 spells CASSNQPQHF. CDR3 DNA: TGTGCCAGTAGCAATCAGCCCCAGCATTTT.

The V call is TRBV11-2, the J call TRBJ1-2; D remains ambiguous. The CDR3 runs 12 residues. Trimming stripped 5 bases from V and 5 bases from J, with 9 bases between. Germline CDR1 SGHAT, CDR2 FQNNGV. CDR3: CASSPSPYGYTF. DNA for the CDR3: TGTGCCAGCAGCCCGAGCCCGTATGGCTACACCTTC.

V is TRBV27 and J is TRBJ2-7, with no clear D. V lost 2 bases and J lost 6, with 8 bases in between. In germline, CDR1 is MNHEY, CDR2 SMNVEV (reference sequence). The CDR3 length is 12 residues. The DNA of the CDR3 is TGTGCCAGCAGTTTACTTGGTGTCGAGCAGTACGTC. Translated, it gives CASSLLGVEQYV.

About this clonotype: Germline and junction disagree at one end, which may indicate a read error. The chain is built from TRBV18 and TRBJ1-3; D is unclear. The CDR3 length is 15 residues. Germline CDR1 KGHSH, CDR2 LQKENI. CDR3 coding DNA: TGTGCCAGCTCACCACTTGAAGCCGTCGGAAGCACCATATATTTT. Translation: CASSPLEAVGSTIYF.

The chain links TRBV2 to TRBJ2-5; TRBD1 agrees at 9 bases. Germline CDR1 is SNHLY and CDR2 is FYNNEI. The V segment lost 6 bases and the J segment 1 base; nucleotides outside the gene matches: 6. The CDR3 is made up of 15 amino acids. The CDR3 sequence is CASSAGTGSQETQYF. In DNA form, the CDR3 reads TGTGCCAGCAGCGCCGGGACAGGGAGCCAAGAGACCCAGTACTTC.

CDR3 in DNA: TGTGCCAGCAGCCACAGGGATGAAAAACTGTTTTTT. It translates to CASSHRDEKLFF. V usage is TRBV6-5 and J usage is TRBJ1-4; possibly TRBD1 for D (6 bases). V shed 6 bases and J shed 6 bases, with 8 bases lying between them. CDR1 and CDR2 (germline): MNHEY, SVGAGI. The CDR3 is made up of 12 amino acids.

The chain carries TRBV5-4 and TRBJ1-1; 9 nucleotides line up with TRBD1. From germline, CDR1 is SGHNT and CDR2 YYREEE (reference sequence). This CDR3 comprises 14 residues. With V trimmed by 4 bases and J by 4 bases, 5 bases remained unmatched. CDR3 DNA sequence: TGTGCCAGCAGCGCGGGACAGGGTCCCACTGAAGCTTTCTTT. This codes for CASSAGQGPTEAFF.